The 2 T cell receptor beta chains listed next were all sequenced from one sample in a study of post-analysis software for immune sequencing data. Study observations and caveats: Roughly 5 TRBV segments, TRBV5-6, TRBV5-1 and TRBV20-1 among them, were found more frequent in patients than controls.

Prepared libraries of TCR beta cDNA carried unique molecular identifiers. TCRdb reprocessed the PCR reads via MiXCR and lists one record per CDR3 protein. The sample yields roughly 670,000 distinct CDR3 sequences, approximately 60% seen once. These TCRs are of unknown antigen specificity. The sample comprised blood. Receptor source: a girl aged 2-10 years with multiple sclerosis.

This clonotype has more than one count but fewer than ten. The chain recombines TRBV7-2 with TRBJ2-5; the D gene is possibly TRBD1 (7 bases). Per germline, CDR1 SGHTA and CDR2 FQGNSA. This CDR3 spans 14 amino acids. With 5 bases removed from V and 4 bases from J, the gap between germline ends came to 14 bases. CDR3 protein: CASSQGGIVETQYF. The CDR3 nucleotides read TGTGCCAGCAGCCAGGGGGGCATCGTAGAGACCCAGTACTTC.

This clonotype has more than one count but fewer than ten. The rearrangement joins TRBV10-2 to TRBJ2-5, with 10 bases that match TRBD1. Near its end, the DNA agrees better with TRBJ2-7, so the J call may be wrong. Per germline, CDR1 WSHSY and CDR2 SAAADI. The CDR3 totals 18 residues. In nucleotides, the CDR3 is TGCGCCAGCAGCGACAGGGGGCTTGAGCGGGATTGGTTCCACGAGCAGTACTTC. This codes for CASSDRGLERDWFHEQYF.